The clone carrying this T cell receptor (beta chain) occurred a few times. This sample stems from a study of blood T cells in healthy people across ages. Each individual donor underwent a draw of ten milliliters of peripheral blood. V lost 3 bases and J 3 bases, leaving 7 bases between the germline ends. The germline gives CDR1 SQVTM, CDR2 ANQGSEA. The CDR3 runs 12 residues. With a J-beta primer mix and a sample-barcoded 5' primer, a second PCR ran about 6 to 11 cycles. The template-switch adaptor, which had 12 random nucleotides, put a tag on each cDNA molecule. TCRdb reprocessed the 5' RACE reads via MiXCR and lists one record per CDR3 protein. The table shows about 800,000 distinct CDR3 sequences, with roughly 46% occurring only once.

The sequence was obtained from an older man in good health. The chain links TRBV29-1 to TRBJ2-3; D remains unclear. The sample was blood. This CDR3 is CSVDRPTDTQYF. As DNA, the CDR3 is TGCAGCGTTGACAGGCCAACAGATACGCAGTATTTT.